A selection of T cell receptor beta chains follows, all from one sample in a study of T cells in Graves' hyperthyroidism and ophthalmopathy. TCRdb reprocessed the multiplex PCR reads with MiXCR, giving one entry per CDR3 protein. Here the sample spans hundreds of thousands of distinct CDR3 sequences, roughly a quarter being singletons. Sequencing was performed on blood. The source is a woman under 40 with Graves' ophthalmopathy. The CDR3 runs from the conserved cysteine through the conserved F or W. D genes are given only for firm matches. A row's size may be missing; if present it is once, few, many or a size class.

J,size,D,V,CDR3,DNA
TRBJ2-7,many,TRBD1,TRBV5-5,CASSLTGAFLSYEQYF,TGTGCCAGCAGCTTGACAGGGGCCTTTTTATCCTACGAGCAGTACTTC
TRBJ2-7,-,TRBD2,TRBV7-2,CASSFPGTSAYEQYF,TGTGCCAGCAGCTTCCCTGGCACTAGCGCCTACGAGCAGTACTTC
TRBJ1-1,-,TRBD1,TRBV19,CASRGDRARGDTEAFF,TGTGCCAGTAGAGGGGACAGGGCGCGAGGGGACACTGAAGCTTTCTTT
TRBJ2-7,many,TRBD1,TRBV6-1,CATLIKGAAYEQYF,TGTGCCACCCTAATTAAGGGGGCGGCTTACGAGCAGTACTTC
TRBJ2-5,-,-,TRBV6-4,CASSEKAEVETQYF,TGTGCCAGCAGTGAAAAAGCGGAAGTAGAGACCCAGTACTTC
TRBJ2-7,many,TRBD2,TRBV7-7,CASSFREGLGYEQYF,TGTGCTAGCAGCTTCCGGGAGGGACTGGGATACGAGCAGTACTTC
TRBJ1-2,-,-,TRBV6-2/TRBV6-3,CASSFRPTDPRYGYTF,TGTGCCAGCAGTTTCCGCCCGACAGACCCAAGATATGGCTACACCTTC
TRBJ2-7,-,TRBD2,TRBV5-1,CASSLLAGGPSYEQYF,TGCGCCAGCAGCTTACTAGCGGGAGGGCCCTCCTACGAGCAGTACTTC
TRBJ2-7,many,TRBD2,TRBV30,CAWGGGTYEQYF,TGTGCCTGGGGGGGGGGGACCTACGAGCAGTACTTC
TRBJ2-7,many,-,TRBV11-2,CASSSRTQSSYEQYF,TGTGCCAGCAGCTCCCGAACTCAAAGCTCCTACGAGCAGTACTTC
TRBJ1-4,many,-,TRBV13,CASSRGGRGGKLFF,TGTGCCAGCAGCCGGGGTGGCAGGGGAGGAAAACTGTTTTTT
TRBJ2-7,many,TRBD2,TRBV2,CASSGTSGADSYEQYF,TGTGCCAGCAGTGGGACTAGCGGTGCTGACTCCTACGAGCAGTACTTC